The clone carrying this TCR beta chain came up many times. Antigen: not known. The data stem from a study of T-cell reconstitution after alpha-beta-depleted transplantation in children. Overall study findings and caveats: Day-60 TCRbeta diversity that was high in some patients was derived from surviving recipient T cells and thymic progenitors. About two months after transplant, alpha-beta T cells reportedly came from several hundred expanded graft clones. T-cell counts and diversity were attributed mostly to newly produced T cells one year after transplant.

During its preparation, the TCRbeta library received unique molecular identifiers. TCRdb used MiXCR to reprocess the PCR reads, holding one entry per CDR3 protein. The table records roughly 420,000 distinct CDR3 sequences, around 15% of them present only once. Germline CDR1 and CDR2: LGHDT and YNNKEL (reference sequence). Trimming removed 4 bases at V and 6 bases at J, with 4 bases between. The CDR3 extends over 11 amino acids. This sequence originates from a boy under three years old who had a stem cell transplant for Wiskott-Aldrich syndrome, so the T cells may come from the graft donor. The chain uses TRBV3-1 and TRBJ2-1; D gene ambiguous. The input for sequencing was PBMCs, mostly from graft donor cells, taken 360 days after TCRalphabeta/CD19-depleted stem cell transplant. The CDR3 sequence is CASSRSNEQFF. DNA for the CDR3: TGTGCCAGCAGCCGAAGCAATGAGCAGTTCTTC.